This note documents a single T cell receptor (beta chain) sequence. The target of this receptor is not known. No qualities accompany the bases; no much larger clone lies one base away. The sample originates from a study of T cell repertoires in cytomegalovirus infection (dated by TCRdb to the late 2010s). Regarding the complete study: Peptide stimulations targeted recently identified HLA-C-restricted CMV epitopes, whose presentation resists viral immunomodulation, together with well-studied HLA-B-restricted epitopes. Donor HLA type was relevant to the analysis, because carriage of CMV infection together with the matching HLA type was indicated by public TCR beta signatures. General findings and caveats noted by the study authors: The ex vivo response was dominated by HLA-C-restricted CMV-specific TCR beta clonotypes, and the single most frequent clonotype in two of eight donors was supplied by these HLA-C-restricted clonotypes. Cumulative frequency of public TCR beta family members discriminated carriers of CMV infection plus the relevant HLA type in this cohort and an independent approximately 340-donor cohort.

TCRdb lists the instrument as Illumina HiSeq 1500. TCRdb reran the public reads through fastp at Q25 and MiXCR, keeping productive beta chains. CDR3 protein sequences are deduplicated, and each keeps its most common genes and DNA. This sample is represented by roughly 78,000 distinct CDR3 sequences; approximately 42% of them were singletons. The ten top clones hold roughly 93% of the sample. At the junction V is shortened by 1 base and J by 4 bases, with 16 bases in between. CDR1 LGHNA and CDR2 YSLEER are derived from the germline V gene. Taken from cysteine to phenylalanine, the CDR3 has 16 residues. The DNA shown is the 48-base CDR3, in frame from base 1. The sample's treatment or condition, from its label and the paper: in vitro stimulation with specific CMV peptide epitopes to enrich CMV-specific T cells.

The receptor comes from a human donor in good health (CMV status not recorded). Some clones in this sample may be carry-over from other donors' samples. Sequenced material: CD8+ T cells from cultured PBMCs, taken from culture after CMV antigen stimulation. This chain joins TRBV4-3 to TRBJ1-1; matching of 5 bases hints at TRBD1 as the D gene. The CDR3 protein: CASSQARTYRRTEAFF. The bases read TGCGCCAGCAGCCAAGCCCGGACATATAGGCGCACTGAAGCTTTCTTT.